The 15 T cell receptor beta chains reported below all come from one sample, sequenced in a study of T cell responses to AZD1222 COVID-19 vaccine. The repertoire was sequenced with immunoSEQ multiplex PCR; TCRdb's copy has only in-frame clones and lacks some. This sample has more than 110,000 clones, with more than 75% found just once. The sample consisted of peripheral blood, taken 28 days after the second AZD1222 dose. The receptors shown here come from an adult who received the AZD1222 COVID-19 vaccine.

This chain connects TRBV3-1 (or the pseudogene TRBV3-2) to TRBJ1-4; TRBD1 is a possible D gene (5 bases). The germline V and J ends were trimmed by 7 bases and 8 bases, with 17 bases remaining between them. Germline CDR1 is LGHDT and CDR2 is YNNKEL (reference sequence). The length of the CDR3 is 14 residues. The CDR3 coding sequence is TGTGCCAGCACCCCGGGGCAGGCGAGAGAAAAACTGTTTTTT. Translating gives CASTPGQAREKLFF.

CDR3 nucleotides: TGTGCCAGCAGGGATGGCTACACCTTC. Protein: CASRDGYTF. The J gene is TRBJ1-2, the V gene TRBV10-3, with D possibly matching TRBD1 (5 bases). Germline V lookup: CDR1 ENHRY, CDR2 SYGVKD. The length of the CDR3 is 9 residues. Deletions cut 10 bases from V and 6 bases from J, with 6 bases between.

The rearrangement links TRBV25-1 to TRBJ1-6, with D possibly being TRBD1 (6 bases). Germline V lookup: CDR1 MGHDK, CDR2 SYGVNS. The CDR3 has 12 residues. Between the trimmed V and J ends, which lost 8 bases and 14 bases, there was a span of 16 bases. The CDR3: CASGGQRLTLHF. Here the CDR3 DNA reads TGTGCCAGCGGCGGACAGAGACTAACCCTCCACTTT.

This clone showed up just once. The V gene is TRBV25-1, the J gene TRBJ1-2; D is uncertain. The CDR3 runs to 14 residues. Germline values: CDR1 MGHDK, CDR2 SYGVNS. V was pared by 3 bases and J by 6 bases, with 14 bases between. CDR3 in amino acids: CASSESGRPDGYTF. The CDR3 DNA follows: TGTGCCAGCAGTGAGTCGGGCAGACCTGATGGCTACACCTTC.

This clone was seen a single time. The rearrangement links TRBV10-2 to TRBJ1-5, with 7 bases fitting TRBD1. CDR1 and CDR2 (germline): WSHSY, SAAADI. The trim removed 7 bases at V and 4 bases at J, leaving 10 bases unmatched. This CDR3 is 15 amino acids long. CDR3 sequence (DNA): TGCGCCAGCACCCCGGGGGACAGTCCAAATCAGCCCCAGCATTTT. Its protein is CASTPGDSPNQPQHF.

The chain couples TRBV29-1 to TRBJ2-3; 7 positions match TRBD2. Germline assignment: CDR1 SQVTM and CDR2 ANQGSEA. Trimming cost V 2 bases and J 3 bases; bases outside gene matches: 5. This CDR3 is 14 amino acids long. DNA for the CDR3: TGCAGCGTTGAAACTGGGGGAGGGACAGATACGCAGTATTTT. Residues: CSVETGGGTDTQYF.

This sequence joins TRBV11-2 and TRBJ1-2; possibly TRBD1 for D (5 bases). Germline values: CDR1 SGHAT, CDR2 FQNNGV. The CDR3 runs to 14 residues. V was clipped by 1 base and J by 4 bases, with 10 bases between them. CDR3 coding DNA: TGTGCCAGCAGCTTAGGAGGGGTCGGCTATGGCTACACCTTC. Residues: CASSLGGVGYGYTF.

As for this clone: This sample includes further DNA sequences coding for the same CDR3. The gene calls are TRBV5-1 and TRBJ2-7, with D perhaps matching TRBD1 (5 bases). The CDR3 covers 12 residues. Germline V gene lookup returns CDR1 SGHRS and CDR2 YFSETQ. The ends were cut back, 0 bases at V and 4 bases at J, with 5 bases in the middle. The DNA of the CDR3 is TGCGCCAGCAGCTTGGACAGGTACGAGCAGTACTTC. This sequence encodes CASSLDRYEQYF.

The chain joins TRBV19 to TRBJ1-5, with no clear D. CDR1 and CDR2 (germline): LNHDA, SQIVND (reference sequence). V was shortened by 3 bases and J by 2 bases, with 11 bases between the two germline ends. CDR3 length: 15 amino acids. The DNA for the CDR3 is TGTGCCAGTAGTATCGGCGGGGATGGCAATCAGCCCCAGCATTTT. Its translation is CASSIGGDGNQPQHF.

Comment on this clone: The same CDR3 also results from other DNA sequences found in this sample. This sequence joins TRBV7-3 and TRBJ1-1; perhaps TRBD1 as D (5 bases). Trimming pared 5 bases from V and 1 base from J, leaving 8 bases between. Germline loops: CDR1 SGHTA, CDR2 FQGTGA. CDR3 size: 13 residues. The CDR3 DNA follows: TGTGCCAGCAGCCTTACAGGGAACACTGAAGCTTTCTTT. Encoded protein: CASSLTGNTEAFF.

The chain joins TRBV10-2 to TRBJ1-2; 8 bases map to TRBD1. Germline-derived CDR1 and CDR2 are WSHSY and SAAADI. V was pared by 5 bases and J by 0 bases, with 2 bases of the junction left unmatched. There are 14 residues in the CDR3. The CDR3, as DNA: TGCGCCAGCAGTCAGGGGGCTGCTAACTATGGCTACACCTTC. It specifies CASSQGAANYGYTF.

This chain joins TRBV3-1 (or the pseudogene TRBV3-2) and TRBJ1-4, with a tentative D call TRBD1 (5 bases). Germline CDR1 and CDR2: LGHDT and YNNKEL (reference sequence). This CDR3 is 16 amino acids long. V lost 5 bases to trimming and J lost 6 bases, with 19 bases between them. In DNA form, the CDR3 reads TGTGCCAGCAGCTTCTGGACTGGGACGAACGATGAAAAACTGTTTTTT. Translation: CASSFWTGTNDEKLFF.

The chain is built from TRBV7-2 and TRBJ2-1; D is unclear. The ends were cut back, 5 bases at V and 5 bases at J, with 10 bases in the middle. Germline CDR1 SGHTA, CDR2 FQGNSA. This CDR3 contains 13 residues. The CDR3 region is CASSTRPNNEQFF. CDR3 nucleotide sequence: TGTGCCAGCAGCACACGGCCGAACAATGAGCAGTTCTTC.

The V gene is TRBV6-5, the J gene TRBJ2-1; 7 positions match TRBD1. This CDR3 is 13 amino acids long. The trim removed 6 bases at V and 6 bases at J, leaving 5 bases unmatched. Looked up from germline, CDR1 is MNHEY and CDR2 is SVGAGI. The CDR3 sequence: CASRRQGINEQFF. CDR3 DNA: TGTGCCAGCAGACGACAGGGAATCAATGAGCAGTTCTTC.

The rearrangement joins TRBV12-2 to TRBJ1-1. TRBV12-2 has pseudogene status. The CDR3 is 15 amino acids. The CDR3 spells CASRLAHKDDTEAFF. CDR3 nucleotides: TGTGCAAGTCGCTTAGCGCATAAGGACGACACTGAAGCTTTCTTT.